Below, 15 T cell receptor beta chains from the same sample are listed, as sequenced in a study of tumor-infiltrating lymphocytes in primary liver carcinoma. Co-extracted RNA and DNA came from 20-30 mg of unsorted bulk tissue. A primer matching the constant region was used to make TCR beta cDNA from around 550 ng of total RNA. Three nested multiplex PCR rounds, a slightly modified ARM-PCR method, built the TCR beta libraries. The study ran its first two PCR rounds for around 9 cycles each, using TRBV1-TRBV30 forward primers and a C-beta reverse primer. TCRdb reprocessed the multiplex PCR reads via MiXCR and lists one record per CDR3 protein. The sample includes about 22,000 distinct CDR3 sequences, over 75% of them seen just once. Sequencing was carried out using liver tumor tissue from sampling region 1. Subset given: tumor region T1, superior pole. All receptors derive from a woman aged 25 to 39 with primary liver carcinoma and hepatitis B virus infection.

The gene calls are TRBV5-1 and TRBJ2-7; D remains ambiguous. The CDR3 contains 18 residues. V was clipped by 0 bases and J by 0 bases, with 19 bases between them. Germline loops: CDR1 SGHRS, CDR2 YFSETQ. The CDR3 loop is CASSLEVFWSSSSYEQYF. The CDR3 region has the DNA TGCGCCAGCAGCTTGGAGGTCTTCTGGAGTTCGAGCTCCTACGAGCAGTACTTC.

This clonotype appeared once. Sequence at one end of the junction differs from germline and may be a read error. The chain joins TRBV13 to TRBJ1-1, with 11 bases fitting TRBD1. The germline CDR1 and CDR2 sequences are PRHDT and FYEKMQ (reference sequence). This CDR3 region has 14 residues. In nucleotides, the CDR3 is TGTGCCAGCGGGACAGGGGGTGCGAACTCTGAAGCTTTCTTT. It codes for CASGTGGANSEAFF.

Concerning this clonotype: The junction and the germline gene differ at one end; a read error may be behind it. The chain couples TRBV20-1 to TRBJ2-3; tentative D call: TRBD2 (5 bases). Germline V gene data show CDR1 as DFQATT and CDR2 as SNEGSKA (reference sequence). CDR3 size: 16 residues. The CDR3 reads CSARGPVLSSTDRQYF. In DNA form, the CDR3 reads TGCAGTGCTAGAGGACCGGTTCTTTCTAGCACAGATAGGCAGTATTTT.

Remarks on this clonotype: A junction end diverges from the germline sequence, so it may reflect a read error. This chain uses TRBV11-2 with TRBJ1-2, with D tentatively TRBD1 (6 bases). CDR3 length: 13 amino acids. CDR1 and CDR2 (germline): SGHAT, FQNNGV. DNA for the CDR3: TGTGTCAGCACTCAGGGGTGGGGTGGAGGCTACGCCTTC. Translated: CVSTQGWGGGYAF.

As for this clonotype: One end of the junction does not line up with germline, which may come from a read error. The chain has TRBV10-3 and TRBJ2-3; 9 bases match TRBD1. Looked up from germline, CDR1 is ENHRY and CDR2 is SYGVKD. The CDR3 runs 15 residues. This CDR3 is CAISEHGTGTDTQYF. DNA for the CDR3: TGTGCCATTAGTGAACACGGGACAGGGACCGATACGCAGTATTTT.

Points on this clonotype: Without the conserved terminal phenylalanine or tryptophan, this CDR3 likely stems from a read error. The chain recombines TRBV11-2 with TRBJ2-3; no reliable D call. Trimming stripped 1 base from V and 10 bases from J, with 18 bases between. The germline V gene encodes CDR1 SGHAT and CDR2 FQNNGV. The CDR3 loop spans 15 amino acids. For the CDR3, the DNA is TGTGCCAGCAGCTTAGGAAATCCCCCTGTAACCCCGCAGTATTCT. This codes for CASSLGNPPVTPQYS.

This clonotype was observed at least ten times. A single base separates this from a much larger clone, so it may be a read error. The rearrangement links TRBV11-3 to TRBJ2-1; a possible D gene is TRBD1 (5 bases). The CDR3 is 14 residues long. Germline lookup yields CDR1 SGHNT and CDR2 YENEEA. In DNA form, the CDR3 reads TGTGCCAACAGCTTAGTTGGGCAGGGCAATGAGCAGTTCTTC. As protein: CANSLVGQGNEQFF.

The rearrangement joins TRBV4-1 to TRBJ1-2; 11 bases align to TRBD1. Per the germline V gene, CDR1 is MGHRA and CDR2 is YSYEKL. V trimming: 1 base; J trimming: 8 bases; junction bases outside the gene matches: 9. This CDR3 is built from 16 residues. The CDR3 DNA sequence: TGCGCCAGCAGCCAAGTCGGACAGGGGGCGTCTGACGGCTACACCTTC. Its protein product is CASSQVGQGASDGYTF.

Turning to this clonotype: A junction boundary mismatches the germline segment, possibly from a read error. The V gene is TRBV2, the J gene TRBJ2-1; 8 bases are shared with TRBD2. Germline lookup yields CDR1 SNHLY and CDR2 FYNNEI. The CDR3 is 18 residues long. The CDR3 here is CASSETVGGRILTYEQFF. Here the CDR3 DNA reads TGTGCCAGCAGTGAAACTGTTGGCGGGAGGATCCTTACCTATGAGCAGTTCTTT.

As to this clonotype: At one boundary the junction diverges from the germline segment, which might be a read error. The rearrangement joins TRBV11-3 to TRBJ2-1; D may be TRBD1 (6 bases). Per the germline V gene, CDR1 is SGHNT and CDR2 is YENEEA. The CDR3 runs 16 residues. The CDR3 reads CPSSSRGHGFLDEQFF. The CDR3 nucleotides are TGTCCCAGCAGTTCAAGGGGACACGGCTTCTTGGATGAACAGTTCTTC.

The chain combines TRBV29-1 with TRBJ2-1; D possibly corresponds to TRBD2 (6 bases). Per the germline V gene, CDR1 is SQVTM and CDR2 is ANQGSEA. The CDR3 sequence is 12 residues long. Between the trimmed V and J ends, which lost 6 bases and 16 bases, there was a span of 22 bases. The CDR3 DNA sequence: TGCAGCGTCGTGGGGTCGGAGGGCCGAACTTTCTTC. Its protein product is CSVVGSEGRTFF.

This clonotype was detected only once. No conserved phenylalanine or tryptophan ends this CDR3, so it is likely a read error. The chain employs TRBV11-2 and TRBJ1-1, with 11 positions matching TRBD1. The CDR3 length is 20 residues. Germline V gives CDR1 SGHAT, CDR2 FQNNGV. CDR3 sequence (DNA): TGTGCCAGCAGCGCTCCGGACAGGGGGCGCAAGAGGTGGAGTAACAATGAAGCTTTCTTG. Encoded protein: CASSAPDRGRKRWSNNEAFL.

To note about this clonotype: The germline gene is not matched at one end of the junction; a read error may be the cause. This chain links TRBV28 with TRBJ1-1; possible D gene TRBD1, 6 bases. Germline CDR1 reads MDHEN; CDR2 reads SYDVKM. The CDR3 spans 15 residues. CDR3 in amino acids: CTSSLYRTAGTEAFF. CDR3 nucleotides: TGTACCAGCAGCCTGTACCGGACAGCGGGAACTGAAGCTTTCTTT.

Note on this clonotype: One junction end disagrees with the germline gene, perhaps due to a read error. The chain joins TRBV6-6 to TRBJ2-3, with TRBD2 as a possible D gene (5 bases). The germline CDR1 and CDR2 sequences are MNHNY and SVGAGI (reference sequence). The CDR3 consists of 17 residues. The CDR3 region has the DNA TGTGCCTGCAGTTCCACCTTAGACCGGGGAGCCCAGATATGGCAGTATTTT. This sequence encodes CACSSTLDRGAQIWQYF.

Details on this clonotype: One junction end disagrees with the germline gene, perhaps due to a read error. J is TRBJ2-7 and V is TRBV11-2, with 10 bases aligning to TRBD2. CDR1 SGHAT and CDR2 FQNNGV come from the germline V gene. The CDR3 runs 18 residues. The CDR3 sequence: CTSSLSVGQAGGGYEQYF. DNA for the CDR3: TGTACCAGCAGCTTATCCGTTGGACAAGCGGGAGGGGGGTACGAGCAGTACTTC. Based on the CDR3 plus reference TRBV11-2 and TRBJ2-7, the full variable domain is EAGVAQSPRYKIIEKRQSVAFWCNPISGHATLYWYQQILGQGPKLLIQFQNNGVVDDSQLPKDRFSAERLKGVDSTLKIQPAKLEDSAVYLCTSSLSVGQAGGGYEQYFGPGTRLTVT.